This T cell receptor (beta chain) was recovered during a study of blood T cells in healthy people across ages. The authors ran a second PCR of about 7 to 11 cycles using a sample-barcoded 5' primer and a J-beta primer mix. From the 5' RACE reads, TCRdb called clonotypes with MiXCR, one entry per CDR3 protein. The table includes 950,000 to 1,200,000 distinct CDR3 sequences, 35% to 40% detected once. V was cut by 1 base and J by 0 bases, with 15 bases left in between. This CDR3 contains 16 residues. Per the germline V gene, CDR1 is DFQATT and CDR2 is SNEGSKA (reference sequence). Study results and caveats: Strongly correlated with naive T cell percentage was TCR beta diversity. There was no known CMV status for donors, so expanded clonotype changes were possibly confounded.

This clonotype was seen more than once but under ten times. Its antigen is currently unknown. This chain uses TRBV20-1 with TRBJ1-2; tentative D call: TRBD1 (5 bases). The sequencing input was blood. The TCR comes from a man younger than 30 in good health. Written as DNA, the CDR3 is TGCAGTGCTAGAGGGGGGGAGGAAATATCTAACTATGGCTACACCTTC. Amino acids: CSARGGEEISNYGYTF.